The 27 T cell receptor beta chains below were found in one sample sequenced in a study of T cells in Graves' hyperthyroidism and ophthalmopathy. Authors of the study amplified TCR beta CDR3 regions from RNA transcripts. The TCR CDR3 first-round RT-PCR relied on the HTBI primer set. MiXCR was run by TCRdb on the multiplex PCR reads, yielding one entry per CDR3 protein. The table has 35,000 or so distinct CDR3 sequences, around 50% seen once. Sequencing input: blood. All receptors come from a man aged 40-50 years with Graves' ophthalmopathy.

In DNA, the CDR3 is TGTGCCAGCAGTTACTCTTGGACAGTTAGCAATCAGCCCCAGCATTTT. Residues: CASSYSWTVSNQPQHF. The chain links TRBV6-5 to TRBJ1-5; D perhaps matches TRBD1 (6 bases). V lost 0 bases, J lost 0 bases, and 9 bases lay in between. This CDR3 has 16 amino acids. Germline V gives CDR1 MNHEY, CDR2 SVGAGI.

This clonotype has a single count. CDR3 in amino acids: CASIFSGRADTRYF. The CDR3 DNA is TGTGCCAGCATCTTTAGCGGGAGGGCGGATACGCGGTACTTC. V usage is TRBV2 and J usage is TRBJ2-5; 11 positions match TRBD2. Unmatched junction bases numbered 14, after V lost 7 bases and J lost 13 bases. Germline CDR1 reads SNHLY; CDR2 reads FYNNEI. CDR3 length equals 14 residues.

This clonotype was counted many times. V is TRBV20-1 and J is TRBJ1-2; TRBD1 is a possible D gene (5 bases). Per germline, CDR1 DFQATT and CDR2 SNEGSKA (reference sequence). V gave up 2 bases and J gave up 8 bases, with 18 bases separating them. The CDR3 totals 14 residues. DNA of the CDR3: TGCAGTGCTAGATCCCCGGGACGGAGCCTCGGCTACACCTTC. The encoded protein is CSARSPGRSLGYTF.

The CDR3 DNA is TGTGCCAGCAGCCCCCACACCGGGGAGCTGTTTTTT. It translates to CASSPHTGELFF. V and J are TRBV14 and TRBJ2-2, with D uncertain. The CDR3 is made up of 12 amino acids. V dropped 4 bases and J dropped 3 bases, with 3 bases sitting between them. Per germline, CDR1 SGHDN and CDR2 FVKESK.

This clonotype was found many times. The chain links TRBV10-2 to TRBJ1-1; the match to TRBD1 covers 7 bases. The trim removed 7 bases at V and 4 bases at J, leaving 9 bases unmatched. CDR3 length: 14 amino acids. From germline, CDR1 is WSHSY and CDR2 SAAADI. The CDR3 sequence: CASIPTGRSTEAFF. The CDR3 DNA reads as TGCGCCAGCATTCCGACAGGGAGGAGCACTGAAGCTTTCTTT.

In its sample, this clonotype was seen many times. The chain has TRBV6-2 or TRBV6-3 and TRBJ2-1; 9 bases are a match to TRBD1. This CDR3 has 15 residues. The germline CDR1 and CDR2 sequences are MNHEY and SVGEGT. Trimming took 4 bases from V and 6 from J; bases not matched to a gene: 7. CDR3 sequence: CASSSGQGQLNEQFF. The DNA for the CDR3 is TGTGCCAGCAGTTCAGGACAGGGGCAACTCAATGAGCAGTTCTTC.

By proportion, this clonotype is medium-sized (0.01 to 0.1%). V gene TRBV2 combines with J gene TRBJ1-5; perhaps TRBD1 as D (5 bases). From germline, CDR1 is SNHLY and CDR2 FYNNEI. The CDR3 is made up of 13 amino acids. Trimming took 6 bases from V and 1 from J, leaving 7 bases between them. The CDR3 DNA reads TGTGCCAGCAGCCGGGACAGCAATCAGCCCCAGCATTTT. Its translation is CASSRDSNQPQHF.

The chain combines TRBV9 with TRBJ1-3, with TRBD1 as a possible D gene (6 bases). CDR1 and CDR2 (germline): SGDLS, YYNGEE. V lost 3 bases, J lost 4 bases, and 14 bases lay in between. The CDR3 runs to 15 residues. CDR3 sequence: CASSGGGRRGNTIYF. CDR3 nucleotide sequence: TGTGCCAGCAGCGGGGGGGGGCGCAGGGGAAACACCATATATTTT.

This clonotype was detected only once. CDR3 region: CASSLPGINQPQHF. For the CDR3, the DNA is TGTGCCAGCAGCTTACCGGGTATCAATCAGCCCCAGCATTTT. V usage is TRBV7-9 and J usage is TRBJ1-5; D is unresolved. Trimming removed 2 bases from V and 3 bases from J, with 8 bases in between. Germline V CDR1 and CDR2: SEHNR, FQNEAQ (reference sequence). There are 14 residues in the CDR3.

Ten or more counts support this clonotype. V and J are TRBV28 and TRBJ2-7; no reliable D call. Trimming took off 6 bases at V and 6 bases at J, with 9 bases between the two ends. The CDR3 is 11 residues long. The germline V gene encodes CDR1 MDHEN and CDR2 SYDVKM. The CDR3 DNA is TGTGCCAGCAGAACTGGCATCGAGCAGTACTTC. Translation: CASRTGIEQYF. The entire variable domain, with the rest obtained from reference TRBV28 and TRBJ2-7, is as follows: DVKVTQSSRYLVKRTGEKVFLECVQDMDHENMFWYRQDPGLGLRLIYFSYDVKMKEKGDIPEGYSVSREKKERFSLILESASTNQTSMYLCASRTGIEQYFGPGTRLTVT.

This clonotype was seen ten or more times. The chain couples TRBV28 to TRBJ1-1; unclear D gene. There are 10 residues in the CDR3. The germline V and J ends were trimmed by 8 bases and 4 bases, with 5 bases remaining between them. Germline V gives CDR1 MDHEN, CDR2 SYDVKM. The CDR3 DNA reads TGTGCCAGCGGTCGCACTGAAGCTTTCTTT. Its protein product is CASGRTEAFF.

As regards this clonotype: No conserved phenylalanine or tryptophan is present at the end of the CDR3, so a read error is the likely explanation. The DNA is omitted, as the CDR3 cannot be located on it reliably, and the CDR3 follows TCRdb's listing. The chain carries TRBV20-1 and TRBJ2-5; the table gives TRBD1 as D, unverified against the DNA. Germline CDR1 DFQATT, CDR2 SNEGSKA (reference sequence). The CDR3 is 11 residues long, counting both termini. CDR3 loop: CSASPTDRGLL.

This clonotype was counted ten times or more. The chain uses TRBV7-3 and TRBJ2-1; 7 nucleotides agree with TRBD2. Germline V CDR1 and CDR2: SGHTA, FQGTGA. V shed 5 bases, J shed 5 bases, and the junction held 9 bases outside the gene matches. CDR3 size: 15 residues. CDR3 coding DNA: TGTGCCAGCAGCACCTTAGCGGGCCAAAACAATGAGCAGTTCTTC. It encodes CASSTLAGQNNEQFF.

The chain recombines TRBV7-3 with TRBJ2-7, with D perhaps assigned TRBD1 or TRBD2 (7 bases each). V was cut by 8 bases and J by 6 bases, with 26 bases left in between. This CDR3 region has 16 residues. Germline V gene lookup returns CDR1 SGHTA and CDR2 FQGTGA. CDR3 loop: CASAKIRRGGSGEQYF. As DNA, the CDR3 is TGTGCCAGCGCAAAAATACGCAGGGGGGGATCTGGCGAGCAGTACTTC.

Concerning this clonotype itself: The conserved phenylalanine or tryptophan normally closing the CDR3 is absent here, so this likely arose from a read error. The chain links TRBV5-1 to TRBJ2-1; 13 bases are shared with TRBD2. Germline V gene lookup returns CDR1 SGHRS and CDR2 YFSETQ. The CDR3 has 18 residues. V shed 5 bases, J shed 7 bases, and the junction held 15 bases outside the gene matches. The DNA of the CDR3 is TGCGCCAGCAGGTCCCCGCGCGCCGAGACTAGCGGGAGGAATGAGCAGTTCTCC. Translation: CASRSPRAETSGRNEQFS.

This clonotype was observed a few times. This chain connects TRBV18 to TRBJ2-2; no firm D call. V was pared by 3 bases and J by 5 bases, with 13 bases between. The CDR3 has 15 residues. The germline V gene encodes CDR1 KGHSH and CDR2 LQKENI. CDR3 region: CASSPLSRGTGELFF. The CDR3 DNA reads TGTGCCAGCTCACCTCTTTCTCGAGGTACCGGGGAGCTGTTTTTT. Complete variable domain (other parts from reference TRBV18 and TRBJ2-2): NAGVMQNPRHLVRRRGQEARLRCSPMKGHSHVYWYRQLPEEGLKFMVYLQKENIIDESGMPKERFSAEFPKEGPSILRIQQVVRGDSAAYFCASSPLSRGTGELFFGEGSRLTVL.

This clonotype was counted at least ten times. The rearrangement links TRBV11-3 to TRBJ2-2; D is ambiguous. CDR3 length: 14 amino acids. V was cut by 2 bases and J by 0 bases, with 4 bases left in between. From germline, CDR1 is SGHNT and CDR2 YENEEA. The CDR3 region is CASSLMANTGELFF. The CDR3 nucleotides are TGTGCCAGCAGCTTAATGGCGAACACCGGGGAGCTGTTTTTT.

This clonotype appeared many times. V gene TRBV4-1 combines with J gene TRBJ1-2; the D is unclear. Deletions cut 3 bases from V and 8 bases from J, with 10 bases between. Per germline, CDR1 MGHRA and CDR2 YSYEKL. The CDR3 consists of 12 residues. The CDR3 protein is CASSHQPGGYTF. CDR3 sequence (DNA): TGCGCCAGCAGCCATCAACCTGGCGGCTACACCTTC.

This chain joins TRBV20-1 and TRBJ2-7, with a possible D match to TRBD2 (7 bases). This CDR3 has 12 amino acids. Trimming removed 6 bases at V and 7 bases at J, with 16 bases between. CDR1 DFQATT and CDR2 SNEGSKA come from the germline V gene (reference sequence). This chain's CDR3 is CSAQGRVGEQYF. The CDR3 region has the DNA TGCAGTGCCCAGGGGAGGGTGGGGGAGCAGTACTTC.

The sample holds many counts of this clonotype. In DNA, the CDR3 is TGCGCCAGCAGCCAAGAGGGTGTTTCCTACGAGCAGTACTTC. This translates into CASSQEGVSYEQYF. This rearrangement joins TRBV4-1 to TRBJ2-7; D is unresolved. V lost 0 bases to trimming and J lost 1 base, with 7 bases between them. The CDR3 length is 14 residues. Germline values: CDR1 MGHRA, CDR2 YSYEKL.

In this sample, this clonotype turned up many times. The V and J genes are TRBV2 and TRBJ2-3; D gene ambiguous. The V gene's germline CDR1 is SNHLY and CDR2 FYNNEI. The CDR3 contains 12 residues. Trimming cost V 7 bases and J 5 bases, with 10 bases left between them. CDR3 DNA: TGTGCCAGCATTGTTAGTCGAGATACGCAGTATTTT. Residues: CASIVSRDTQYF.

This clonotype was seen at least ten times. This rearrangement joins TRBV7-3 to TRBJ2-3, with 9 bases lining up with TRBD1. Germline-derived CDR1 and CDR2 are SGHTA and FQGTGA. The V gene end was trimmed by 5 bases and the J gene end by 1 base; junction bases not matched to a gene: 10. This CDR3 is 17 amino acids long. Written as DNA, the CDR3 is TGTGCCAGCAGCCCCACAGGGGGCGCGACCGGCACAGATACGCAGTATTTT. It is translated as CASSPTGGATGTDTQYF. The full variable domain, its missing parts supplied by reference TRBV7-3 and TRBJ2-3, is GAGVSQTPSNKVTEKGKYVELRCDPISGHTALYWYRQSLGQGPEFLIYFQGTGAADDSGLPNDRFFAVRPEGSVSTLKIQRTERGDSAVYLCASSPTGGATGTDTQYFGPGTRLTVL.

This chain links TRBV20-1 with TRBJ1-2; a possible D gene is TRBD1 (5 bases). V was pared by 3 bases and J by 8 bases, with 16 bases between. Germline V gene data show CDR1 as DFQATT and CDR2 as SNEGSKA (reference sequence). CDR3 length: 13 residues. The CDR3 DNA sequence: TGCAGTGCTAGGTCTAGCGGGGGAAACGGCTACACCTTC. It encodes CSARSSGGNGYTF.

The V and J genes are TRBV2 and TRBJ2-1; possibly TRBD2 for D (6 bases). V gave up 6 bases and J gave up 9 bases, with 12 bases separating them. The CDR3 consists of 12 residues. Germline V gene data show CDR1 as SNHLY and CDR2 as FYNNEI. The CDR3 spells CASREPGGEQFF. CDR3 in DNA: TGTGCCAGCAGAGAGCCCGGGGGTGAGCAGTTCTTC.

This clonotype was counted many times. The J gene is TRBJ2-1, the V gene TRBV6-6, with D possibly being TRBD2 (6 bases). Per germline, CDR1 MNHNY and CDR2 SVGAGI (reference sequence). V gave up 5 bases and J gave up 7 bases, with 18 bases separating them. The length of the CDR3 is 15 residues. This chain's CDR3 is CASSETSPLGNEQFF. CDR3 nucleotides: TGTGCCAGCAGTGAAACTAGCCCCCTCGGAAATGAGCAGTTCTTC.

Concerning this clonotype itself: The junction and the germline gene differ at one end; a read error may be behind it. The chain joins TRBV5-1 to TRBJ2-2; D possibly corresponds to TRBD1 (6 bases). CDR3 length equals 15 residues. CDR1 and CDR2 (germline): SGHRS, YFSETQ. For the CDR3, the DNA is TGCGTCAGCAAACAGGGCATTCCCAACACCGGGGAGCTGTTTTTC. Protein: CVSKQGIPNTGELFF.

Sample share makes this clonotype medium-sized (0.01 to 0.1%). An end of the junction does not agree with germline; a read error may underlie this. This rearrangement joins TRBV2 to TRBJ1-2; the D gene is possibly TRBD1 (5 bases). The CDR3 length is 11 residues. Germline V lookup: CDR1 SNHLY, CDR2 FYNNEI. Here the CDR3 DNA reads TGTGCCAGCGGTGACAGCTATGGCTACACCTTC. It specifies CASGDSYGYTF. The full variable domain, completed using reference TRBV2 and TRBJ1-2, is EPEVTQTPSHQVTQMGQEVILRCVPISNHLYFYWYRQILGQKVEFLVSFYNNEISEKSEIFDDQFSVERPDGSNFTLKIRSTKLEDSAMYFCASGDSYGYTFGSGTRLTVV.